The rows below give T cell receptor beta chains drawn from one sample of a study of control samples from healthy donors and cancer patients. This table comes from immunoSEQ multiplex PCR, and its TCRdb copy is limited to in-frame clones, with some not included. The table shows 160,000 or so clones, with around 94% occurring only once. Sequencing input: PBMCs. Every receptor here comes from a man aged 60-69 years with colorectal cancer. Each CDR3 is given with its conserved first and last residue.

TRBJ1-2	TRBV9	14	CASSVSTAYYGYTF
TRBJ2-3	TRBV24-1	13	CATGSSGPDTQYF
TRBJ1-4	TRBV6-6	13	CASSPRLDEKLFF
TRBJ2-7	TRBV27	16	CASSLFGTSGSYEQYF
TRBJ1-2	TRBV30	11	CASGYFYGYTF
TRBJ1-1	TRBV29-1	11	CSVDRNTEAFF
TRBJ1-5	TRBV6-2/TRBV6-3	13	CASSYSRYQPQHF
TRBJ2-2	TRBV7-7	14	CASSRGTNTGELFF
TRBJ2-5	TRBV10-3	15	CAIRRAGGSQETQYF
TRBJ2-5	TRBV6-5	14	CASSSTGALETQYF
TRBJ1-5	TRBV10-2	15	CASSEQGGSNQPQHF
TRBJ2-2	TRBV29-1	16	CSVEDPGQGGSGELFF
TRBJ2-1	TRBV7-9	17	CASSHPLAGDLRNEQFF
TRBJ1-5	TRBV10-3	13	CAIKEQGNQPQHF
TRBJ2-2	TRBV28	17	CASSFPTQGAFTGELFF
TRBJ1-2	TRBV14	15	CASSQVMGHHYGYTF
TRBJ2-2	TRBV11-2	14	CASSLPPGGGKLFF
TRBJ1-3	TRBV18	15	CASSAPGQGAHTIYF
TRBJ1-4	TRBV7-2	14	CASSLAGGNEKLFF
TRBJ2-1	TRBV25-1	14	CASSERGGKWEQFF
TRBJ2-5	TRBV19	16	CASSIEGGTQRETQYF
TRBJ1-4	TRBV5-5	17	CASSLGTDRGPNEKLFF
TRBJ1-4	TRBV19	15	CASSPGTATNEKLFF